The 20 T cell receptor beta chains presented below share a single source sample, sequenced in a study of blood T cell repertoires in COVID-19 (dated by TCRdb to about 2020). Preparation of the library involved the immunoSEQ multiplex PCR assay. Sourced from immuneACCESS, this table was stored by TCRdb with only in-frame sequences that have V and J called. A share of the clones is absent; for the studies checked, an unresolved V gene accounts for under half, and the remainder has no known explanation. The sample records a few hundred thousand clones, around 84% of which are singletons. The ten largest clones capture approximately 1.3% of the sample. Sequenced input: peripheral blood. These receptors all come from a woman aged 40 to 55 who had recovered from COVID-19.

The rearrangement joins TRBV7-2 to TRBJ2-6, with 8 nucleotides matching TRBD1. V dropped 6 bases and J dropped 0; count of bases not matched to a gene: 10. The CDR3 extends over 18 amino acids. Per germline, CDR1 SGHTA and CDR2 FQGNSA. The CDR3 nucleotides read TGTGCCAGCAGGCATCCGGGACAGGCACTCTCTGGGGCCAACGTCCTGACTTTC. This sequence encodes CASRHPGQALSGANVLTF.

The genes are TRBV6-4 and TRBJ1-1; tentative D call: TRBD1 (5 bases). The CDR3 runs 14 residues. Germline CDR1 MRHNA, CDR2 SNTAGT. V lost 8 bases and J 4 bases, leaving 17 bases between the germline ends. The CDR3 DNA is TGTGCCAGCCGTGTTGGGGGGGTAGGCACTGAAGCTTTCTTT. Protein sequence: CASRVGGVGTEAFF.

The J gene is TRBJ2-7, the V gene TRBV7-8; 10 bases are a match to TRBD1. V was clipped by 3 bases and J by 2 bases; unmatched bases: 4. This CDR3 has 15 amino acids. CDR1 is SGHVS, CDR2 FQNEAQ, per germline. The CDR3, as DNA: TGTGCCAGCAGCTTTGCCGGGACAGGGGCCTACGAGCAGTACTTC. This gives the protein CASSFAGTGAYEQYF.

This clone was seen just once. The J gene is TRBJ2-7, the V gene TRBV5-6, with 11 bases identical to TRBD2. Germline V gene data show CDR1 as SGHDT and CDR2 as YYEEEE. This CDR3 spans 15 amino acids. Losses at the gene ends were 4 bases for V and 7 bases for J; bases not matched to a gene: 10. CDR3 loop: CASSPSGGPDSEQYF. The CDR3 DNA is TGTGCCAGCAGCCCTAGCGGGGGGCCGGATTCGGAGCAGTACTTC. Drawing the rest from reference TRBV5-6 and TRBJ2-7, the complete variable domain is DAGVTQSPTHLIKTRGQQVTLRCSPKSGHDTVSWYQQALGQGPQFIFQYYEEEERQRGNFPDRFSGHQFPNYSSELNVNALLLGDSALYLCASSPSGGPDSEQYFGPGTRLTVT.

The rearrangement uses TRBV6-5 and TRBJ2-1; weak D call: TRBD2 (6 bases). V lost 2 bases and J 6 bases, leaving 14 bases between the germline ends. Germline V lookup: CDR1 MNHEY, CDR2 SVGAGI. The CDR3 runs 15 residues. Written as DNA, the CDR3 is TGTGCCAGCAGTTACGGGACGGACGGGGGCAATGAGCAGTTCTTC. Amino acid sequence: CASSYGTDGGNEQFF.

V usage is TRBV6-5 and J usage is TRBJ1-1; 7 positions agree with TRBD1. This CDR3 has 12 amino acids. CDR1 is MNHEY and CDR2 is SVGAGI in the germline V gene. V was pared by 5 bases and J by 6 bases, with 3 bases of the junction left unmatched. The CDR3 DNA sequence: TGTGCCAGCAGTCACGGACAGGCTGAAGCTTTCTTT. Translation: CASSHGQAEAFF.

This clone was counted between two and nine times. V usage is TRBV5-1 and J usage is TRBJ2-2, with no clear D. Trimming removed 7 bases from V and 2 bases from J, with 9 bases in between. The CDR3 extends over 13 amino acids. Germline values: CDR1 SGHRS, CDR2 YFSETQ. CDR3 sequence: CASGLDNTGELFF. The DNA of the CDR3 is TGCGCCAGCGGCCTAGACAACACCGGGGAGCTGTTTTTT.

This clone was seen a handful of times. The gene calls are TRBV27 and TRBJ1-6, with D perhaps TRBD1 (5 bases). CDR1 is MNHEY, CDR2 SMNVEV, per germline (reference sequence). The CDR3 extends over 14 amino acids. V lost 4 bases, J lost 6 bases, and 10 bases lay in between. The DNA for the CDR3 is TGTGCCAGCAGTTCTATCCAGGGTAATTCACCCCTCCACTTT. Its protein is CASSSIQGNSPLHF.

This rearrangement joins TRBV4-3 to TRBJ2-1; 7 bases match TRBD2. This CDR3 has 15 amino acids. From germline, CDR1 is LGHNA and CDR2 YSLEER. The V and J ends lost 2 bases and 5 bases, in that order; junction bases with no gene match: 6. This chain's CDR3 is CASSQPSGLHNEQFF. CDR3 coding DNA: TGCGCCAGCAGCCAACCTAGCGGCTTGCACAATGAGCAGTTCTTC.

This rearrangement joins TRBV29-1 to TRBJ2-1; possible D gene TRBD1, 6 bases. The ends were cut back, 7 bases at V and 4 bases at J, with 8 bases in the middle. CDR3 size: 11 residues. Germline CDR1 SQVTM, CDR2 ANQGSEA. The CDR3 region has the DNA TGCAGCGGGACAGTATACAATGAGCAGTTCTTC. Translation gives CSGTVYNEQFF.

CDR3 nucleotides: TGTGCCAGCAGGGACTCACTGGGAGGGAGTACTGAAGCTTTCTTT. It yields the protein CASRDSLGGSTEAFF. The chain uses TRBV6-5 and TRBJ1-1; D gene ambiguous. Germline assignment: CDR1 MNHEY and CDR2 SVGAGI. The V end lost 6 bases, the J end lost 5 bases, and 19 bases lay between the germline ends. The CDR3 consists of 15 residues.

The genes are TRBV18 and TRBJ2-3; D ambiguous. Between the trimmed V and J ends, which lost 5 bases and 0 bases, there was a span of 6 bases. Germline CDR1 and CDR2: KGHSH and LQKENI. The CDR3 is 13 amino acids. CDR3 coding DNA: TGTGCCAGCTCATTCTCTAGCACAGATACGCAGTATTTT. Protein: CASSFSSTDTQYF.

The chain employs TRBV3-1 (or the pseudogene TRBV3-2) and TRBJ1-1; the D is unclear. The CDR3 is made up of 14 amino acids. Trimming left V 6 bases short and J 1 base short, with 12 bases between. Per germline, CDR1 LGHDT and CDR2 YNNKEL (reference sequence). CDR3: CASSRSEGNTEAFF. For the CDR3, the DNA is TGTGCCAGCAGTAGGTCCGAGGGGAACACTGAAGCTTTCTTT.

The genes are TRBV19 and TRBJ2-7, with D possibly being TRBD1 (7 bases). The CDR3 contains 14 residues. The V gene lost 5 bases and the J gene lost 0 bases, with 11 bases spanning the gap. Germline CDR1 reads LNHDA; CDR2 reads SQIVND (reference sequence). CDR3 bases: TGTGCCAGTAGTTGGAGGGACAGCTCCTACGAGCAGTACTTC. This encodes CASSWRDSSYEQYF.

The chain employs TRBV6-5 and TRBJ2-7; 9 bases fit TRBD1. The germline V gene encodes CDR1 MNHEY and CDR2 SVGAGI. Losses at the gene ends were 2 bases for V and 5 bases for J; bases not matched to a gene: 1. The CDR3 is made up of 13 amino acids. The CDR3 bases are TGTGCCAGCAGTTACGGGACAGGGAACGAGCAGTACTTC. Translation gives CASSYGTGNEQYF.

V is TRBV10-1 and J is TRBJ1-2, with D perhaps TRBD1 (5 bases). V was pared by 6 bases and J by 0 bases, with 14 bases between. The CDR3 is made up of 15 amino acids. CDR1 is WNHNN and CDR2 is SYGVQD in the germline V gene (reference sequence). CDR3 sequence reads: CASRVLRQTNYGYTF. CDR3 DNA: TGCGCCAGCAGAGTCCTTAGACAGACTAACTATGGCTACACCTTC.

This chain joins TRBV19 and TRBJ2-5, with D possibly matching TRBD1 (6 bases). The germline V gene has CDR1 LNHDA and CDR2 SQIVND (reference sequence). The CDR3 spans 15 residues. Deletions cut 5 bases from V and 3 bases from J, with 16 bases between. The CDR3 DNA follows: TGTGCCAGTAGTTTGGCCGGGACACCCAAAGAGACCCAGTACTTC. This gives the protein CASSLAGTPKETQYF.

Written as DNA, the CDR3 is TGTGCCAGTAGTAGCGGGGGACGCGAGCAGTACTTC. It specifies CASSSGGREQYF. The chain carries TRBV19 and TRBJ2-7; 7 bases match TRBD2. Unmatched junction bases numbered 3, after V lost 4 bases and J lost 6 bases. CDR3 length: 12 residues. The germline V gene encodes CDR1 LNHDA and CDR2 SQIVND (reference sequence).

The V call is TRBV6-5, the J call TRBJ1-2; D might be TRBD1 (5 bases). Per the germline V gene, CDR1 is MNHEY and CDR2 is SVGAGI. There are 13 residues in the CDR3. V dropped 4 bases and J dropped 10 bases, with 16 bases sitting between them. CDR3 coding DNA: TGTGCCAGCAGTTTAGCAGGGCAAGTATCCTACACCTTC. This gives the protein CASSLAGQVSYTF.

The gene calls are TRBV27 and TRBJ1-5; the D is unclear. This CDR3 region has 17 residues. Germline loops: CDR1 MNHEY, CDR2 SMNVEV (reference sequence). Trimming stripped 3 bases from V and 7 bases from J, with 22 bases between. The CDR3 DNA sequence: TGTGCCAGCAGTTTCTATTCGGTTAGAGGGCGCGGACAGCCCCAGCATTTT. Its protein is CASSFYSVRGRGQPQHF.